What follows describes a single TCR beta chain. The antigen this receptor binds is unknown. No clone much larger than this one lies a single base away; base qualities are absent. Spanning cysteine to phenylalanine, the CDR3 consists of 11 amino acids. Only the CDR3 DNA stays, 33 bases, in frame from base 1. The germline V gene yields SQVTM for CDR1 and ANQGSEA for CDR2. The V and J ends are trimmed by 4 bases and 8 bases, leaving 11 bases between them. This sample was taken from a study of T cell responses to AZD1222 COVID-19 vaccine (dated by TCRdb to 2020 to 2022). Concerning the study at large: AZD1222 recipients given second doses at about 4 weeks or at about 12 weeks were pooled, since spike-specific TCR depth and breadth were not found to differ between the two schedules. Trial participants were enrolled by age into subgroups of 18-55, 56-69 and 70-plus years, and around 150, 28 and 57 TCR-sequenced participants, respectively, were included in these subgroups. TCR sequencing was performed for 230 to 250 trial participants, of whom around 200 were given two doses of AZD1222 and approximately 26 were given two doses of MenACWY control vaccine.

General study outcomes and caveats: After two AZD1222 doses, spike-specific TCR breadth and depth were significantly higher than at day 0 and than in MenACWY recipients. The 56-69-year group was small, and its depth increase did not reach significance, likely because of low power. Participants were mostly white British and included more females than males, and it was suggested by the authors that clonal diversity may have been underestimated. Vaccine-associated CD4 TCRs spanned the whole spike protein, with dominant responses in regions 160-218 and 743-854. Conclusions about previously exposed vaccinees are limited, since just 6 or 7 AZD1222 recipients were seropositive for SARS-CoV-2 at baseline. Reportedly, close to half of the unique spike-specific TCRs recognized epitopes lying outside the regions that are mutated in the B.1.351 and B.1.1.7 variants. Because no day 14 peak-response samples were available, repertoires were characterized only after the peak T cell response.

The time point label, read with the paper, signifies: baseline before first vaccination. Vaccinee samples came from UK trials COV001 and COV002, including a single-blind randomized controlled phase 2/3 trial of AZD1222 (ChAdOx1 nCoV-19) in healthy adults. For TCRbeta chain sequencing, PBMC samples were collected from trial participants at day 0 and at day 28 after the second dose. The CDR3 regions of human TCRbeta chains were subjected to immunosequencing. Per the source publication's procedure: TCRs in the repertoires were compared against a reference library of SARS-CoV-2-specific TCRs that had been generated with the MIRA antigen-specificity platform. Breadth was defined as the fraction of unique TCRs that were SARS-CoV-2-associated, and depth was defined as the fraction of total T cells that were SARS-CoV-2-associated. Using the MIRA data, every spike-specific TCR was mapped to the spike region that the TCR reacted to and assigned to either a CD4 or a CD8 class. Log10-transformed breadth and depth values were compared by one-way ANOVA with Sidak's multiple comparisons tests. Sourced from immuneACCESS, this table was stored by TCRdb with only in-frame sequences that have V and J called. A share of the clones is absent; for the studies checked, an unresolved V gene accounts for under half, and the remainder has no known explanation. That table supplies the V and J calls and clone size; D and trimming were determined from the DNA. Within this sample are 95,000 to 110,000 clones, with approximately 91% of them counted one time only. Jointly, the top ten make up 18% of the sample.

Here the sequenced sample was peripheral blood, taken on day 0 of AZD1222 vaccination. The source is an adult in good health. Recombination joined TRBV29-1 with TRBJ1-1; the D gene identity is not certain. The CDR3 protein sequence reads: CSVVVGFEAFF. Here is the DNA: TGCAGCGTTGTTGTAGGGTTCGAAGCTTTCTTT.